This T cell receptor (beta chain) came from a study of immune cell composition in non-small cell lung cancer. Study outcomes and limitations: Adenocarcinomas with higher top tumour-associated clone frequency had more reactive TILs.

Measured with immunoSEQ multiplex PCR; TCRdb has only the in-frame clones, and not every one. The sample lists approximately 5,000 clones; 55% to 75% were seen once. Comment on this clone: Its target is not known.

V lost 6 bases, J lost 2 bases, and 11 bases lay in between. There are 14 residues in the CDR3. Germline CDR1 is MNHEY and CDR2 is SVGAGI. The sample was lung tumor tissue. The rearrangement links TRBV6-5 to TRBJ1-3; a possible D gene is TRBD1 (6 bases). The receptor's source is a human donor with non-small cell lung cancer. The CDR3 region is CASRRGGPGNTIYF. CDR3 sequence (DNA): TGTGCCAGCAGGAGGGGGGGCCCTGGAAACACCATATATTTT.